One T cell receptor (beta chain) is described in this entry. The target antigen is unknown. CDR3 length equals 17 residues. CDR1 and CDR2 from the germline V gene are MNHNS and SASEGT. J was trimmed by 3 bases and V by 1 base; bases with no gene match: 7. The data are from a study of T cells in localized non-small cell lung cancer. Points from the study as a whole: It remains possible that heterogeneity exists, since only one tumor region was sequenced. Appearing in adjacent lung were a median approximately 57 of the top 100 tumor clones.

Repertoires were generated with immunoSEQ multiplex PCR, while TCRdb's copy carries only in-frame clones and drops some. The sample shows 20,000 to 25,000 clones, approximately 91% of them seen only once. The chain recombines TRBV6-1 with TRBJ1-2; TRBD1 matches at 11 bases. The sample in question was peripheral blood, obtained before any cancer treatment. The sequence was obtained from a man between 40 and 69 years old with stage I squamous cell lung carcinoma. The CDR3 DNA follows: TGTGCCAGCAGTGAAGGGACAGGGGGCCGGCTCGACTATGGCTACACCTTC. Translation: CASSEGTGGRLDYGYTF.